The present T cell receptor beta chain was sequenced within a study of blood T cell repertoires in COVID-19. Study summary: The United States, Italy and Spain supplied acute and convalescent COVID-19 samples. Nucleic acid was either cDNA or gDNA, and it came from T cells, B-cell-depleted T cells, or PBMCs.

Per the original methods: Researchers report that nucleated cell counts were estimated from reference gene primer amplification. Some clones are missing from TCRdb's copy, which holds only in-frame ones; the method was immunoSEQ multiplex PCR. The DNA was the basis for D and trimming; V, J and clone size are from that table. The sample contains about 13,000 clones, roughly 93% of which appear only once. The CDR3 spans 14 residues. V trimming: 4 bases; J trimming: 6 bases; junction bases outside the gene matches: 6. Germline-derived CDR1 and CDR2 are KGHSH and LQKENI. Sequenced input: peripheral blood. This sequence was found in a human donor in a cohort sampled during active COVID-19. The rearrangement uses TRBV18 and TRBJ1-2; 9 bases agree with TRBD1. As DNA, the CDR3 is TGTGCCAGCTCACTTGAACAGGGGGCGAATGGCTACACCTTC. Its protein is CASSLEQGANGYTF.